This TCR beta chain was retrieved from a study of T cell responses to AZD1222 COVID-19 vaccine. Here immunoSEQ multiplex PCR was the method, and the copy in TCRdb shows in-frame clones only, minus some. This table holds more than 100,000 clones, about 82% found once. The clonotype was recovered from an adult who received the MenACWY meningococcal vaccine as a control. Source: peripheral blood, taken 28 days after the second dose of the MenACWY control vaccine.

The CDR3: CAWTLRGQGAYGYTF. In DNA form, the CDR3 reads TGTGCCTGGACTTTGAGAGGGCAGGGAGCCTATGGCTACACCTTC. This chain connects TRBV30 to TRBJ1-2, with D perhaps TRBD1 (5 bases). The ends were cut back, 4 bases at V and 4 bases at J, with 19 bases in the middle. The germline CDR1 and CDR2 sequences are GTSNPN and SVGIG (reference sequence). This CDR3 comprises 15 residues. Full variable domain (rest looked up from reference TRBV30 and TRBJ1-2): SQTIHQWPATLVQPVGSPLSLECTVEGTSNPNLYWYRQAAGRGLQLLFYSVGIGQISSEVPQNLSASRPQDRQFILSSKKLLLSDSGFYLCAWTLRGQGAYGYTFGSGTRLTVV.